One sample yielded the 2 T cell receptor beta chains listed below, sequenced in a study of post-analysis software for immune sequencing data (dated by TCRdb to the mid-2010s). General conclusions and limits of the study: Roughly 5 TRBV segments, including TRBV5-6, TRBV5-1 and TRBV20-1, were significantly more frequent in patients than controls.

The method behind the library was PCR. Data came from an Illumina HiSeq 2500. To reduce PCR and sequencing biases, unique molecular identifiers were incorporated into the TCR beta cDNA libraries. The public sequencing data were trimmed at Q25 with fastp and processed into clonotypes with MiXCR by TCRdb, which kept only in-frame beta chains. Duplicate CDR3 protein sequences are folded into a single record with the most common DNA and genes. This sample is represented by approximately 440,000 distinct CDR3 sequences; around 40% of them were singletons. The ten largest clones capture around 10% of the sample. These receptors are not linked to any known antigen. The sequencing sample was made of blood. Receptors originate from a girl aged 10 to 17 with multiple sclerosis.

The V call is TRBV12-3 or TRBV12-4, the J call TRBJ1-1; TRBD1 matches at 9 bases. V trimming: 4 bases; J trimming: 4 bases; junction bases outside the gene matches: 4. CDR3 length: 14 residues. The CDR3 protein is CASSSTGGSTEAFF. In nucleotides, the CDR3 is TGTGCCAGCAGTTCGACAGGGGGGTCCACTGAAGCTTTCTTT.

V gene TRBV20-1 combines with J gene TRBJ1-2; D is undetermined. Germline loops: CDR1 DFQATT, CDR2 SNEGSKA (reference sequence). With 3 bases removed from V and 7 bases from J, the gap between germline ends came to 12 bases. CDR3 length: 12 residues. CDR3 coding DNA: TGCAGTGCTAGGTCTTGGGAGGGTGGCTACACCTTC. The encoded protein is CSARSWEGGYTF.